This T cell receptor (beta chain) is from a study of T cells in Graves' hyperthyroidism and ophthalmopathy. There were TCR beta CDR3 regions amplified from RNA transcripts. HTBI primers were employed in a first-round RT-PCR of the TCR CDR3. In TCRdb, the multiplex PCR reads were re-called with MiXCR into one record per CDR3 protein. Of about 200,000 distinct CDR3 sequences listed, about 17% are singletons. This clonotype was observed many times. Its specificity is unknown. The germline V gene has CDR1 LGHNT and CDR2 FRNRAP. Losses at the gene ends were 1 base for V and 4 bases for J; bases not matched to a gene: 4. There are 15 residues in the CDR3. Notes on the study in general: The model foresaw ophthalmopathy a median approximately 6.3 months prior to onset.

Absent ophthalmopathy progression within 18 months defined stable Graves' hyperthyroidism. About 9.4 ml fresh peripheral blood yielded the PBMCs. The rearrangement links TRBV12-5 to TRBJ1-5; TRBD1 matches at 7 bases. The clonotype comes from a woman aged 45-65 years with Graves' hyperthyroidism. Sequenced: blood. This CDR3 reads CASGLGGTENQPQHF. In DNA form, the CDR3 reads TGTGCTAGTGGTTTGGGAGGGACAGAAAATCAGCCCCAGCATTTT.